The clone carrying this TCR beta chain came up once. Antigen: not known. The authors distributed each subset's genomic DNA evenly over several immunoSEQ plates. Only in-frame clones appear in the TCRdb table, and some are missing; sequencing was by immunoSEQ multiplex PCR. The data show about 1.5 million clones, with around 98% seen just once and roughly 0.42% held by the top ten. V lost 6 bases and J lost 2; bases outside the gene matches: 4. In germline, CDR1 is MNHNS, CDR2 SASEGT. This CDR3 is 14 amino acids long. This sample was included in a study of shared clonotypes between healthy human individuals. Study-level points and caveats: Few donors limited the genetic and exposure-history diversity represented.

All donors were healthy HIV-negative adults lacking recent acute infections or vaccinations. The source material was naive CD4+ T cells sorted from blood. The subset here: CD45RA+ positively selected. This chain links TRBV6-1 with TRBJ1-2; 9 bases map to TRBD1. The TCR sequence derives from a man aged 25 to 45 in good health. CDR3 coding DNA: TGTGCCAGCAGGGGAGGACAGGGGAACTATGGCTACACCTTC. It is translated as CASRGGQGNYGYTF.